Listed below are T cell receptor beta chains from one sample, sequenced in a study of CD8+ T cells in alopecia areata. Sequencing used immunoSEQ multiplex PCR; TCRdb keeps in-frame clones, though not all of them. The sample lists about 140,000 clones, about three fifths occurring once. Sequencing input: CD4+ T cells sorted from blood. The receptors here all came from a human donor in good health. Each CDR3 is given with its conserved first and last residue. Each record gives: clone size, V gene, D gene, J gene, CDR3 length, CDR3 protein, CDR3 DNA. D genes are given only for firm matches. A row's size may be missing; if present it is once, few, many or a size class.

size: NA
V: TRBV30
D: NA
J: TRBJ2-2
length: 13
CDR3: CAWRPTYTGELFF
DNA: TGTGCCTGGAGGCCTACCTACACCGGGGAGCTGTTTTTT

size: NA
V: TRBV6-5
D: NA
J: TRBJ2-5
length: 10
CDR3: CATAQETQYF
DNA: TGTGCAACAGCTCAAGAGACCCAGTACTTC

size: NA
V: TRBV6-5
D: NA
J: TRBJ2-1
length: 14
CDR3: CASSYSREITEQFF
DNA: TGTGCCAGCAGTTACTCGAGAGAGATTACTGAGCAGTTCTTC

size: few
V: TRBV29-1
D: NA
J: TRBJ1-1
length: 13
CDR3: CSAGGGQNTEAFF
DNA: TGCAGCGCCGGAGGGGGTCAGAACACTGAAGCTTTCTTT

size: NA
V: TRBV5-4
D: NA
J: TRBJ2-7
length: 14
CDR3: CASSLEADSYEQYF
DNA: TGTGCCAGCAGCTTGGAGGCAGATTCCTACGAGCAGTACTTC

size: few
V: TRBV29-1
D: NA
J: TRBJ2-7
length: 14
CDR3: CSVPSEERAYEQYF
DNA: TGCAGCGTCCCTTCTGAGGAGAGGGCCTACGAGCAGTACTTC

size: NA
V: TRBV30
D: NA
J: TRBJ2-1
length: 13
CDR3: CAWSVKGVGEQFF
DNA: TGTGCCTGGAGTGTAAAAGGGGTTGGTGAGCAGTTCTTC

size: NA
V: TRBV27
D: NA
J: TRBJ2-1
length: 14
CDR3: CASSPLGSYNEQFF
DNA: TGTGCCAGCAGTCCCCTCGGGTCCTACAATGAGCAGTTCTTC

size: few
V: TRBV29-1
D: NA
J: TRBJ1-2
length: 13
CDR3: CSVVAGTNSGYTF
DNA: TGCAGCGTTGTCGCAGGGACCAACTCTGGCTACACCTTC

size: NA
V: TRBV6-6
D: NA
J: TRBJ2-2
length: 15
CDR3: CASSYTRPNTGELFF
DNA: TGTGCCAGCAGTTACACCCGACCCAACACCGGGGAGCTGTTTTTT

size: NA
V: TRBV15
D: NA
J: TRBJ2-5
length: 14
CDR3: CATSRDKAAETQYF
DNA: TGTGCCACCAGCAGAGATAAGGCAGCAGAGACCCAGTACTTC

size: NA
V: TRBV7-8
D: NA
J: TRBJ2-4
length: 14
CDR3: CASSLDPGKNIQYF
DNA: TGTGCCAGCAGCTTGGACCCGGGGAAAAACATTCAGTACTTC

size: NA
V: TRBV27
D: TRBD2
J: TRBJ2-7
length: 15
CDR3: CAVQTRGTSLLEQYF
DNA: TGTGCCGTTCAGACCCGGGGGACTAGCCTCCTCGAGCAGTACTTC

size: NA
V: TRBV29-1
D: NA
J: TRBJ2-2
length: 11
CDR3: CSVLGAGELFF
DNA: TGCAGCGTGCTGGGCGCCGGGGAGCTGTTTTTT

size: NA
V: TRBV18
D: TRBD2
J: TRBJ2-7
length: 13
CDR3: CASSPLGEGEQYF
DNA: TGTGCCAGCTCACCACTTGGGGAGGGCGAGCAGTACTTC

size: NA
V: TRBV30
D: NA
J: TRBJ1-5
length: 13
CDR3: CAWSVAGNQPQHF
DNA: TGTGCCTGGAGTGTTGCAGGCAATCAGCCCCAGCATTTT

size: once
V: TRBV29-1
D: NA
J: TRBJ1-3
length: 13
CDR3: CSVEAGVGNTIYF
DNA: TGCAGCGTTGAAGCAGGGGTAGGAAACACCATATATTTT

size: NA
V: TRBV7-9
D: TRBD1
J: TRBJ2-2
length: 15
CDR3: CASSTGQSNTGELFF
DNA: TGTGCCAGCAGCACGGGACAGTCGAACACCGGGGAGCTGTTTTTT

size: NA
V: TRBV4-1
D: NA
J: TRBJ2-7
length: 16
CDR3: CASSRIPSGMGHEQYF
DNA: TGCGCCAGCAGCCGGATTCCATCGGGTATGGGACACGAGCAGTACTTC

size: NA
V: TRBV4-1
D: NA
J: TRBJ1-1
length: 21
CDR3: CASSLQVRQAIVQVPDTEAFF
DNA: TGCGCCAGCAGCCTTCAGGTAAGGCAGGCCATCGTTCAGGTACCCGACACTGAAGCTTTCTTT

size: NA
V: TRBV28
D: TRBD2
J: TRBJ2-7
length: 14
CDR3: CASSMLAGANEQYF
DNA: TGTGCCAGCAGTATGCTAGCGGGAGCTAACGAGCAGTACTTC

size: NA
V: TRBV27
D: NA
J: TRBJ2-5
length: 14
CDR3: CASSLLGGWETQYF
DNA: TGTGCCAGCAGTTTATTGGGTGGGTGGGAGACCCAGTACTTC

size: NA
V: TRBV9
D: NA
J: TRBJ1-4
length: 14
CDR3: CASSVSGPNEKLFF
DNA: TGTGCCAGCAGCGTTTCTGGGCCTAATGAAAAACTGTTTTTT

size: few
V: TRBV2
D: NA
J: TRBJ2-3
length: 14
CDR3: CASTRALSTDTQYF
DNA: TGTGCCAGCACCCGGGCCCTTAGCACAGATACGCAGTATTTT

size: NA
V: TRBV29-1
D: TRBD2
J: TRBJ2-1
length: 15
CDR3: CSVSRPAGIYNEQFF
DNA: TGCAGCGTTTCGCGACCAGCGGGGATCTACAATGAGCAGTTCTTC

size: NA
V: TRBV2
D: TRBD1
J: TRBJ2-1
length: 16
CDR3: CASSANRDRVGNEQFF
DNA: TGTGCCAGCAGTGCTAACCGGGACAGGGTTGGCAATGAGCAGTTCTTC

size: NA
V: TRBV2
D: NA
J: TRBJ2-2
length: 15
CDR3: CASNRVSRNTGELFF
DNA: TGTGCCAGCAATAGGGTCAGCCGGAACACCGGGGAGCTGTTTTTT

size: NA
V: TRBV5-1
D: NA
J: TRBJ2-6
length: 15
CDR3: CASSPRVSGANVLTF
DNA: TGCGCCAGCAGTCCCAGAGTCTCTGGGGCCAACGTCCTGACTTTC

size: NA
V: TRBV7-8
D: NA
J: TRBJ2-7
length: 15
CDR3: CASSLVQRKVGEQYF
DNA: TGTGCCAGCAGCTTAGTCCAGCGGAAAGTGGGAGAGCAGTACTTC

size: NA
V: TRBV7-2
D: NA
J: TRBJ1-1
length: 12
CDR3: CASSLARRQAFF
DNA: TGTGCCAGCAGCTTAGCCCGACGACAAGCTTTCTTT

size: NA
V: TRBV2
D: NA
J: TRBJ2-5
length: 10
CDR3: CASSQETQYF
DNA: TGTGCCAGCTCCCAAGAGACCCAGTACTTC

size: NA
V: TRBV6-5
D: NA
J: TRBJ1-2
length: 14
CDR3: CASSYFADSNGYTF
DNA: TGTGCCAGCAGTTACTTCGCGGACAGTAATGGCTACACCTTC

size: NA
V: TRBV28
D: NA
J: TRBJ1-2
length: 12
CDR3: CASRSGLYGYTF
DNA: TGTGCCAGCAGATCAGGGCTATATGGCTACACCTTC

size: NA
V: TRBV7-9
D: NA
J: TRBJ1-4
length: 11
CDR3: CASSLEGKLFF
DNA: TGTGCCAGCAGCTTAGAGGGAAAACTGTTTTTT

size: NA
V: TRBV29-1
D: NA
J: TRBJ1-2
length: 15
CDR3: CSVASGATINYGYTF
DNA: TGCAGCGTTGCCTCAGGGGCTACCATAAACTATGGCTACACCTTC

size: NA
V: TRBV5-6
D: TRBD2
J: TRBJ2-5
length: 17
CDR3: CASTLLSGILWRETQYF
DNA: TGTGCCAGCACCTTGCTAAGCGGGATCCTCTGGCGAGAGACCCAGTACTTC

size: NA
V: TRBV29-1
D: NA
J: TRBJ1-1
length: 10
CDR3: CSVEGTEAFF
DNA: TGCAGCGTGGAAGGAACTGAAGCTTTCTTT